This TCR beta chain was sequenced during a study of tumor and adjacent non-tumor tissue in lung cancer. The CDR3 is made up of 15 amino acids. CDR1 and CDR2 from the germline V gene are MDHEN and SYDVKM. This clonotype came up once. The junction departs from germline at one end; a sequencing error may be responsible. RNA was extracted from bulk tissue without any cell sorting. A modified ARM-PCR protocol with three rounds of nested PCR amplified TCRbeta. TCRdb analysed the multiplex PCR reads with MiXCR anew, one entry per CDR3 protein. The repertoire holds 81,000 or so distinct CDR3 sequences, with around 80% as singletons.

This chain links TRBV28 with TRBJ2-4, with D perhaps matching TRBD2 (5 bases). The sample comprised lung tumor tissue. The sequence derives from a woman between 50 and 59 years old with non-small cell lung cancer. The chain's CDR3 is CVSSFESLAENIQYF. Written as DNA, the CDR3 is TGTGTCAGCAGTTTTGAATCCCTAGCCGAAAACATTCAGTACTTC.